This TCR beta chain was recovered during a study of patients and donors after allogeneic stem cell transplantation. The germline gives CDR1 LNHNV, CDR2 YYDKDF (reference sequence). This CDR3 contains 19 residues. With 0 bases removed from V and 6 bases from J, the gap between germline ends came to 21 bases. The sample holds a few counts of this clonotype. MiXCR, applied by TCRdb to the RT-PCR reads, yields one record per CDR3 protein. The data hold a few hundred thousand distinct CDR3 sequences, with around two fifths observed a single time. V is TRBV15 and J is TRBJ1-6, with a possible D match to TRBD1 (6 bases). The sequencing sample was made of blood, either unsorted or a sorted T cell fraction (not recorded which). This sequence was found in a human donor who was either an allogeneic HSCT recipient or a stem cell or donor lymphocyte infusion donor (not recorded which). It is not recorded whose cells these are; they may come from a transplant donor. The CDR3 here is CATSRDFRSGQGRNSPLHF. Here the CDR3 DNA reads TGTGCCACCAGCAGAGATTTTAGAAGCGGGCAGGGGCGTAATTCACCCCTCCACTTT.